This entry lists 24 T cell receptor beta chains sequenced from one sample in a study of tumour-infiltrating T cells in Burkitt lymphoma (dated by TCRdb to the early 2020s). The library was obtained by the immunoSEQ multiplex PCR assay. TCRdb provides this immuneACCESS table in a form limited to in-frame rearrangements. Some clones are lacking; in checked studies, under half of them reflect an unresolved V gene, and why the rest are absent is not known. For this sample the table gives about 50,000 clones, of which around a third were detected only once. The ten largest clones capture over 2.5% of the sample. Sequencing was carried out using tumor tissue. These receptors were taken from a human donor with Burkitt lymphoma.

This sequence joins TRBV2 and TRBJ2-3, with 14 nucleotides matching TRBD2. The CDR3 sequence is 14 residues long. The V and J ends lost 11 bases and 5 bases, in that order; junction bases with no gene match: 6. CDR1 and CDR2 from the germline V gene are SNHLY and FYNNEI. The CDR3 spells CAGTSGGGGDTQYF. The CDR3 region has the DNA TGTGCCGGGACTAGCGGGGGTGGTGGAGATACGCAGTATTTT.

In its sample, this clone was seen a few times. This sequence joins TRBV4-2 and TRBJ1-2; 10 positions match TRBD1. This CDR3 contains 18 residues. The germline V gene has CDR1 LGHNA and CDR2 YNFKEQ. V gave up 0 bases and J gave up 4 bases; unmatched junction bases: 11. Here the CDR3 reads CASSQDRGTGVWVYGYTF. The CDR3 DNA is TGTGCCAGCAGCCAAGATAGGGGGACAGGGGTTTGGGTCTATGGCTACACCTTC.

In its sample, this clone was seen a few times. In DNA, the CDR3 is TGCAGTGTTAGGAACTACGAGCAGTACTTC. This gives the protein CSVRNYEQYF. The chain combines TRBV20-1 with TRBJ2-7; D uncertain. Trimming stripped 7 bases from V and 3 bases from J, with 7 bases between. The CDR3 extends over 10 amino acids. In germline, CDR1 is DFQATT, CDR2 SNEGSKA (reference sequence).

With regard to this clone: The sample contains more than one DNA sequence encoding this CDR3. This chain connects TRBV7-9 to TRBJ1-5; D remains ambiguous. The V end was cut by 6 bases, the J end by 7 bases, with 13 bases between. The CDR3 spans 13 residues. Germline-derived CDR1 and CDR2 are SEHNR and FQNEAQ (reference sequence). Here the CDR3 DNA reads TGTGCCAGCAGTCTCGGACTGGGGCAGCCCCAGCATTTT. It yields the protein CASSLGLGQPQHF.

Only a few counts were recorded for this clone. The genes are TRBV4-1 and TRBJ1-5, with TRBD1 identical over 7 bases. With V trimmed by 4 bases and J by 5 bases, 8 bases remained unmatched. CDR3 size: 15 residues. Germline V gene lookup returns CDR1 MGHRA and CDR2 YSYEKL. Here the CDR3 reads CASSPEGQLHQPQHF. In DNA form, the CDR3 reads TGCGCCAGCAGCCCGGAGGGACAGCTCCATCAGCCCCAGCATTTT.

This clone was observed a few times. V and J are TRBV19 and TRBJ1-5; D is unresolved. Trimming removed 5 bases from V and 4 bases from J, with 12 bases in between. CDR3 size: 14 residues. Germline assignment: CDR1 LNHDA and CDR2 SQIVND (reference sequence). DNA for the CDR3: TGTGCCAGTAGTCCCCTGGAAAGGAATCAGCCCCAGCATTTT. It is translated as CASSPLERNQPQHF.

Only a few counts were recorded for this clone. The chain is built from TRBV2 and TRBJ2-7; 8 bases agree with TRBD1. Germline V lookup: CDR1 SNHLY, CDR2 FYNNEI. The CDR3 has 13 amino acids. Unmatched junction bases numbered 5, after V lost 6 bases and J lost 4 bases. The CDR3 DNA follows: TGTGCCAGCAGCGGACAGGGTATTTACGAGCAGTACTTC. This sequence encodes CASSGQGIYEQYF.

The gene calls are TRBV7-9 and TRBJ2-1, with unresolved D. Germline assignment: CDR1 SEHNR and CDR2 FQNEAQ (reference sequence). This CDR3 region has 14 residues. The V end lost 3 bases, the J end lost 4 bases, and 10 bases lay between the germline ends. The CDR3 coding sequence is TGTGCCAGCAGCTTCCCGTTCGGTTACAATGAGCAGTTCTTC. Its protein product is CASSFPFGYNEQFF.

The chain is built from TRBV10-3 and TRBJ2-3, with 7 positions matching TRBD2. Per germline, CDR1 ENHRY and CDR2 SYGVKD. CDR3 size: 15 residues. After removal of 3 bases from V and 0 bases from J, the junction contained 3 bases not matched to a gene. The CDR3 DNA is TGTGCCATCAGTGATGCGGGGGAAAGCACAGATACGCAGTATTTT. Translation: CAISDAGESTDTQYF.

Here the CDR3 DNA reads TGTGCCAGCAGCCTCCCCCTGCGGGGGGCCAACCTCTACGAGCAGTACTTC. Its translation is CASSLPLRGANLYEQYF. This rearrangement joins TRBV7-9 to TRBJ2-7; 8 bases fit TRBD2. This CDR3 region has 17 residues. Trimming removed 5 bases from V and 3 bases from J; junction bases left unmatched: 15. Germline V gives CDR1 SEHNR, CDR2 FQNEAQ (reference sequence). The entire variable domain, with the rest obtained from reference TRBV7-9 and TRBJ2-7, is as follows: DTGVSQNPRHKITKRGQNVTFRCDPISEHNRLYWYRQTLGQGPEFLTYFQNEAQLEKSRLLSDRFSAERPKGSFSTLEIQRTEQGDSAMYLCASSLPLRGANLYEQYFGPGTRLTVT.

In its sample, this clone was seen a few times. The chain combines TRBV11-1 with TRBJ1-1; no clear D. Per the germline V gene, CDR1 is SGHAT and CDR2 is FQDESV (reference sequence). V was clipped by 1 base and J by 7 bases, with 19 bases between them. The CDR3 spans 16 residues. The CDR3 DNA is TGTGCCAGCAGCTTAGTCCGCGGACCGGAGAGAGGTGAAGCTTTCTTT. Encoded protein: CASSLVRGPERGEAFF.

The chain has TRBV21-1 and TRBJ1-2; TRBD1, as called in the table, went unchecked against the DNA. TRBV21-1 is described as a pseudogene. This CDR3 comprises 16 residues. CDR3 coding DNA: TGTGCCAGCAGCAAAGAGCATGGGGACAGGGACTATGGCTACACCTTC. Translation: CASSKEHGDRDYGYTF.

Only a few counts were recorded for this clone. CDR3 in amino acids: CAIRLFLLAGRNTGELFF. As DNA, the CDR3 is TGTGCCATCAGACTCTTCCTACTAGCGGGGCGAAACACCGGGGAGCTGTTTTTT. The gene calls are TRBV10-3 and TRBJ2-2, with 10 bases fitting TRBD2. This CDR3 has 18 residues. V lost 6 bases, J lost 2 bases, and 12 bases stayed unmatched. Per the germline V gene, CDR1 is ENHRY and CDR2 is SYGVKD.

This clone was found a few times. CDR3 residues: CASSGGPQETQYF. The DNA for the CDR3 is TGTGCCAGCAGTGGAGGCCCCCAAGAGACCCAGTACTTC. The rearrangement joins TRBV2 to TRBJ2-5, with unresolved D. There are 13 residues in the CDR3. Germline CDR1 SNHLY, CDR2 FYNNEI. V shed 4 bases and J shed 1 base, with 7 bases lying between them. Looking up the rest from reference TRBV2 and TRBJ2-5 gives the full variable domain: EPEVTQTPSHQVTQMGQEVILRCVPISNHLYFYWYRQILGQKVEFLVSFYNNEISEKSEIFDDQFSVERPDGSNFTLKIRSTKLEDSAMYFCASSGGPQETQYFGPGTRLLVL.

This clone has only a few counts. The chain links TRBV6-5 to TRBJ1-2; no clear D. Germline V gene sequence: CDR1 MNHEY, CDR2 SVGAGI. This CDR3 is built from 15 residues. V dropped 1 base and J dropped 3 bases, with 12 bases sitting between them. CDR3 loop: CASSYLKAGYYGYTF. CDR3 coding DNA: TGTGCCAGCAGTTACTTGAAGGCCGGGTACTATGGCTACACCTTC.

The rearrangement joins TRBV7-9 to TRBJ2-1, with 7 positions matching TRBD1. The J segment lost 0 bases and the V segment lost 1 base, leaving 6 bases of the junction unmatched. The length of the CDR3 is 17 residues. Germline V gene lookup returns CDR1 SEHNR and CDR2 FQNEAQ (reference sequence). CDR3 nucleotide sequence: TGTGCCAGCAGCTTAGGAGTACAGGGGAGCTCCTACAATGAGCAGTTCTTC. This encodes CASSLGVQGSSYNEQFF. Filled out from reference TRBV7-9 and TRBJ2-1, the complete variable domain reads DTGVSQNPRHKITKRGQNVTFRCDPISEHNRLYWYRQTLGQGPEFLTYFQNEAQLEKSRLLSDRFSAERPKGSFSTLEIQRTEQGDSAMYLCASSLGVQGSSYNEQFFGPGTRLTVL.

This sequence joins TRBV10-3 and TRBJ2-7; D is possibly TRBD1 (5 bases). Between the trimmed V and J ends, which lost 3 bases and 2 bases, there was a span of 11 bases. The CDR3 spans 14 residues. Germline lookup yields CDR1 ENHRY and CDR2 SYGVKD. CDR3 nucleotides: TGTGCCATCAGTGACTCAAGGGGTGCCTACGAGCAGTACTTC. Translated: CAISDSRGAYEQYF.

The CDR3 nucleotides are TGCAGCGTTGCTTTCGGCTTTCTCAGAAACGCCGGGGAGCTGTTTTTT. This codes for CSVAFGFLRNAGELFF. The chain joins TRBV29-1 to TRBJ2-2; D is ambiguous. Germline-derived CDR1 and CDR2 are SQVTM and ANQGSEA. The V and J ends lost 4 bases and 6 bases respectively, with 21 bases between them. The CDR3 runs 16 residues.

V usage is TRBV10-1 and J usage is TRBJ2-7; no clear D. With 11 bases removed from V and 3 bases from J, the gap between germline ends came to 11 bases. CDR1 and CDR2 from the germline V gene are WNHNN and SYGVQD (reference sequence). The CDR3 has 11 residues. The CDR3 spells CAGPTFYEQYF. The CDR3 DNA sequence: TGCGCCGGCCCGACGTTCTACGAGCAGTACTTC.

In this sample, this clone turned up a few times. V usage is TRBV6-5 and J usage is TRBJ1-1; perhaps TRBD1 as D (6 bases). This CDR3 is built from 16 residues. CDR1 and CDR2 from the germline V gene are MNHEY and SVGAGI. V shed 0 bases and J shed 3 bases, with 14 bases lying between them. The CDR3 DNA follows: TGTGCCAGCAGTTACTCGCTGCTAGGGGGTGACACTGAAGCTTTCTTT. It is translated as CASSYSLLGGDTEAFF.

The table lists this clone with a few counts. The gene calls are TRBV5-1 and TRBJ1-2; possibly TRBD1 for D (5 bases). Per germline, CDR1 SGHRS and CDR2 YFSETQ. The CDR3 extends over 17 amino acids. The germline V and J ends were trimmed by 4 bases and 5 bases, with 24 bases remaining between them. CDR3 sequence reads: CASSPYGRGGTDYGYTF. The CDR3 region has the DNA TGCGCCAGCAGCCCGTACGGTAGGGGTGGGACGGATTATGGCTACACCTTC.

The chain recombines TRBV5-6 with TRBJ1-1, with D perhaps matching TRBD1 (5 bases). Germline V gene sequence: CDR1 SGHDT, CDR2 YYEEEE. Trimming removed 5 bases at V and 3 bases at J, with 23 bases between. The CDR3 contains 17 residues. The CDR3 loop is CASSLAGTLRRDTEAFF. The CDR3 DNA reads TGTGCCAGCAGTTTAGCCGGGACCCTTAGGAGGGACACTGAAGCTTTCTTT. The entire variable domain, with the rest obtained from reference TRBV5-6 and TRBJ1-1, is as follows: DAGVTQSPTHLIKTRGQQVTLRCSPKSGHDTVSWYQQALGQGPQFIFQYYEEEERQRGNFPDRFSGHQFPNYSSELNVNALLLGDSALYLCASSLAGTLRRDTEAFFGQGTRLTVV.

This clone was seen more than once but under ten times. The chain combines TRBV6-6 with TRBJ1-2; D remains ambiguous. The V and J ends lost 7 bases and 4 bases respectively, with 13 bases between them. CDR3 size: 13 residues. Looked up from germline, CDR1 is MNHNY and CDR2 is SVGAGI (reference sequence). The CDR3 loop reads CASTPRTFYGYTF. The CDR3 bases are TGTGCCAGCACCCCAAGGACTTTCTATGGCTACACCTTC.

This clone was found a few times. This chain uses TRBV10-2 with TRBJ1-5; D gene uncertain. CDR1 is WSHSY and CDR2 is SAAADI in the germline V gene. The CDR3 extends over 14 amino acids. V was clipped by 6 bases and J by 0 bases, with 9 bases between them. In nucleotides, the CDR3 is TGCGCCAGCAGCGCCCTAGGTAGCAATCAGCCCCAGCATTTT. Translated, it gives CASSALGSNQPQHF.